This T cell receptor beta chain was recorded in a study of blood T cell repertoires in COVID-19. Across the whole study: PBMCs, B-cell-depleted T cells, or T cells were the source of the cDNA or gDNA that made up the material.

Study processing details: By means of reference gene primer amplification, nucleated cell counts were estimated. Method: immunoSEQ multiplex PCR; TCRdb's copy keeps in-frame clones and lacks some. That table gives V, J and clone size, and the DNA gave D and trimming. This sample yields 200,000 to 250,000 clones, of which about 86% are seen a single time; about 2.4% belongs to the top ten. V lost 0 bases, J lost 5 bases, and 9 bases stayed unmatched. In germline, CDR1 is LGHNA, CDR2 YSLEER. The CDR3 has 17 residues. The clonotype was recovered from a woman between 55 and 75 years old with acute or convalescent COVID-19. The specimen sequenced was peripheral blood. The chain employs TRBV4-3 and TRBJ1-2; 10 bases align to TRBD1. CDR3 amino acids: CASSQDSGDRGMYGYTF. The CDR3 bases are TGCGCCAGCAGCCAAGATTCGGGGGACAGGGGAATGTATGGCTACACCTTC.